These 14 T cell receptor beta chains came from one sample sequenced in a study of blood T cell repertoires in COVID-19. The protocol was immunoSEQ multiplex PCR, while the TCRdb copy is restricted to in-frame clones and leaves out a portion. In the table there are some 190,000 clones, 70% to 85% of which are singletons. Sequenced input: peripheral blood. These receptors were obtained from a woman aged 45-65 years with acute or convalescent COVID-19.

The CDR3 region has the DNA TGTGCCACCAGCTCGACTGTCCCCACCTACGAGCAGTACTTC. The encoded protein is CATSSTVPTYEQYF. V usage is TRBV24-1 and J usage is TRBJ2-7, with D hard to call. Per germline, CDR1 KGHDR and CDR2 SFDVKD. V was shortened by 7 bases and J by 2 bases, with 14 bases between the two germline ends. CDR3 length: 14 amino acids.

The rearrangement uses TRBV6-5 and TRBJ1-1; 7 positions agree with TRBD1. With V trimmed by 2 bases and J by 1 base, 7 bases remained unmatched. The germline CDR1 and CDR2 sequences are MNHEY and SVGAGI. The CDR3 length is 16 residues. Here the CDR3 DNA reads TGTGCCAGCAGTTACGGGCCAGGGGGTCCGAACACTGAAGCTTTCTTT. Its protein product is CASSYGPGGPNTEAFF.

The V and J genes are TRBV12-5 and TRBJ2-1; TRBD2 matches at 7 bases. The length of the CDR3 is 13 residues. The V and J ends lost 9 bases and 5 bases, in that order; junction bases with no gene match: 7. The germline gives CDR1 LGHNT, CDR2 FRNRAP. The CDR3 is CARGSGTNNEQFF. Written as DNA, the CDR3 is TGTGCTAGAGGGTCCGGGACTAACAATGAGCAGTTCTTC.

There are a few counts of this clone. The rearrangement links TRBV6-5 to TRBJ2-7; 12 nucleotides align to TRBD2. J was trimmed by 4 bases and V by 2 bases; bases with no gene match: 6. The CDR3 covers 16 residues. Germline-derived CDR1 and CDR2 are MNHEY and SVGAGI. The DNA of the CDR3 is TGTGCCAGCAGTTACCAACTAGCGGGGGGTACATACGAGCAGTACTTC. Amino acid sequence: CASSYQLAGGTYEQYF.

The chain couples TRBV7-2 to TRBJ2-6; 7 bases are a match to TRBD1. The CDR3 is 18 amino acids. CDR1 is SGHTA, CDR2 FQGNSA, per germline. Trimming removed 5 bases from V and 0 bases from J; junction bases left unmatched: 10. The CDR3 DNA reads TGTGCCAGCAGCGCCTGGGACAGTCTATACTCTGGGGCCAACGTCCTGACTTTC. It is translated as CASSAWDSLYSGANVLTF.

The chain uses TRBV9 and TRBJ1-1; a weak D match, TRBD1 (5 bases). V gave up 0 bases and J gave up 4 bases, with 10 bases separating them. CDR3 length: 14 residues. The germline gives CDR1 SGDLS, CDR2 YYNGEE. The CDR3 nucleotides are TGTGCCAGCAGCGTAGACACTCAGGGCACTGAAGCTTTCTTT. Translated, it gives CASSVDTQGTEAFF.

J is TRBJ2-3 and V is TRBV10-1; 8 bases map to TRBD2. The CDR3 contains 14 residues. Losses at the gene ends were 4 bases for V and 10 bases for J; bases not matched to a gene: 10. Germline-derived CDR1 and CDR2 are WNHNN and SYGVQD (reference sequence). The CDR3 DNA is TGCGCCAGCAGTGCCTACGGGGGGGTTAGTCCGCAGTATTTT. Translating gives CASSAYGGVSPQYF.

The chain's CDR3 is CASRATGAEKLFF. The CDR3 coding sequence is TGCGCCAGCAGGGCGACAGGGGCTGAAAAACTGTTTTTT. The genes are TRBV5-1 and TRBJ1-4, with 8 bases fitting TRBD1. Germline trimming cut 5 bases from V and 7 bases from J; bases unmatched to any gene: 4. Germline V gives CDR1 SGHRS, CDR2 YFSETQ. This CDR3 is 13 amino acids long.

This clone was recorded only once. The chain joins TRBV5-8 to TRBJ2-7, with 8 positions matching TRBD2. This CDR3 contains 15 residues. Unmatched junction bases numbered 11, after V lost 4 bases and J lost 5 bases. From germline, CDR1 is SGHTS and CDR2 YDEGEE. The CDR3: CASSPRGGRIDEQYF. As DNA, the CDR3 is TGTGCCAGCAGCCCCCGCGGGGGGAGGATCGACGAGCAGTACTTC.

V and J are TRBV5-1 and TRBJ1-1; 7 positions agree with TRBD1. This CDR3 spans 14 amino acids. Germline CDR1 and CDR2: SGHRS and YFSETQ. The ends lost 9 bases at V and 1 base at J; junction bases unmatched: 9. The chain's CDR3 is CATSTGPANTEAFF. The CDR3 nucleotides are TGCGCCACCTCGACAGGGCCCGCGAACACTGAAGCTTTCTTT.

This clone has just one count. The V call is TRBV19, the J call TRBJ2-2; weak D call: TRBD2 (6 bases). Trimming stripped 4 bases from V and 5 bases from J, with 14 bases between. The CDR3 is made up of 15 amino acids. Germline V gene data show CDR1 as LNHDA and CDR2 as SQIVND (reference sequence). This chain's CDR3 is CASSTRPEGTGELFF. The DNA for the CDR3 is TGTGCCAGTAGTACTAGACCGGAGGGGACCGGGGAGCTGTTTTTT.

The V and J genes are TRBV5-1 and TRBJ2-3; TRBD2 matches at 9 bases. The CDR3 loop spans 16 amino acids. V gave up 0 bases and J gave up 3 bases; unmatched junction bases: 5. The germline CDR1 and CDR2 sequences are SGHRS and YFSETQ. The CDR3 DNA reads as TGCGCCAGCAGCTTGGAACCTAGCGGGGAAACAGATACGCAGTATTTT. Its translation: CASSLEPSGETDTQYF.

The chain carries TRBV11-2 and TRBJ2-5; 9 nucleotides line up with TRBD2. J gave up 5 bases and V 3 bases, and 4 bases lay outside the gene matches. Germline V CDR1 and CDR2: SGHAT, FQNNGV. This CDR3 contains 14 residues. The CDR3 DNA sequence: TGTGCCAGCAGCTTGTTCCTAGCGGGGGAGACCCAGTACTTC. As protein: CASSLFLAGETQYF.

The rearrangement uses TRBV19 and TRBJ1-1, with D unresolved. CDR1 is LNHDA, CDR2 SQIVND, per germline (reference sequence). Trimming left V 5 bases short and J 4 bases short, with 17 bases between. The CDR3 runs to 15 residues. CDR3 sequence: CASSAPGVARTEAFF. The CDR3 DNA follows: TGTGCCAGTAGTGCCCCGGGAGTTGCTCGCACTGAAGCTTTCTTT.